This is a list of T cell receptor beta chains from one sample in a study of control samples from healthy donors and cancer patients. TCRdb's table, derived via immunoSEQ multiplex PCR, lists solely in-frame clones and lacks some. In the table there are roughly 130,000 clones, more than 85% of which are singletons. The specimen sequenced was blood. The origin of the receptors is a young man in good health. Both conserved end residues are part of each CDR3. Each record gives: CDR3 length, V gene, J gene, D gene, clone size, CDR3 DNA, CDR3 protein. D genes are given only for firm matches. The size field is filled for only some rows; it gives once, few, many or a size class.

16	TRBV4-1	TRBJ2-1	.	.	TGCGCCAGCAGCCAAGCGGGCCGTGCTGGTTACAATGAGCAGTTCTTC	CASSQAGRAGYNEQFF
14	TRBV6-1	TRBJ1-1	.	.	TGTGCCAGCAGTGGGCAGGGGATGAACACTGAAGCTTTCTTT	CASSGQGMNTEAFF
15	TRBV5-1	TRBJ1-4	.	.	TGCGCCAGCAGCCCCAGATCTTTGAAAGGTGAAAAACTGTTTTTT	CASSPRSLKGEKLFF
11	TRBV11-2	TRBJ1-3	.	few	TGTGCCAGCAGCTTAGTAGACACCATATATTTT	CASSLVDTIYF
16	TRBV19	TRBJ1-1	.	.	TGTGCCAGTAGTATAGTCGGGGCCCGGCGGGACACTGAAGCTTTCTTT	CASSIVGARRDTEAFF
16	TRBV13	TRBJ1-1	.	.	TGTGCCAGCAGCTTAGCCTACAGGGTCCGCTACACTGAAGCTTTCTTT	CASSLAYRVRYTEAFF
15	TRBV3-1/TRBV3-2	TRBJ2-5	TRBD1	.	TGTGCCAGCAGCCCAACCTCGACAGGGCGAGAGACCCAGTACTTC	CASSPTSTGRETQYF
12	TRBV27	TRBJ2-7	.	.	TGTGCCAGCACGGACAACAACTACGAGCAGTACTTC	CASTDNNYEQYF
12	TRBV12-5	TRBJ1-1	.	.	TGTGCTAGTGGTTACGGTGGCACTGAAGCTTTCTTT	CASGYGGTEAFF
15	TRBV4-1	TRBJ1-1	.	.	TGCGCCAGCAGCCAAGAGCCGGGGATGAACACTGAAGCTTTCTTT	CASSQEPGMNTEAFF
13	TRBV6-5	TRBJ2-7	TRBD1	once	TGTGCCAGCAGACAAACAGGGGGCTACGAGCAGTACTTC	CASRQTGGYEQYF
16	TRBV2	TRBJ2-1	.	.	TGTGCCAGCATAAAGCTGGGATGGCCCTCCTACAATGAGCAGTTCTTC	CASIKLGWPSYNEQFF
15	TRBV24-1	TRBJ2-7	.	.	TGTGCCACCAGTGTCCGGGACCACTGGTCCTACGAGCAGTACTTC	CATSVRDHWSYEQYF
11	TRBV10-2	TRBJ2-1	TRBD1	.	TGCGCCAGTGGACAGGACAATGAGCAGTTCTTC	CASGQDNEQFF
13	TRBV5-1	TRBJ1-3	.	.	TGCGCCAGCAGCAATCTCGAAGAGAACACCATATATTTT	CASSNLEENTIYF
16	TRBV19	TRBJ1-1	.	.	TGTGCCAGTAGTATGGGAGATAAGGTTTCGTACACTGAAGCTTTCTTT	CASSMGDKVSYTEAFF
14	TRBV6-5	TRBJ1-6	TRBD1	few	TGTGCCAATCAGCAGGGGGCCGATAATTCACCCCTCCACTTT	CANQQGADNSPLHF
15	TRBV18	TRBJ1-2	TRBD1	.	TGTGCCAGCTCACTAGTCCAGGGGGATGTATATGGCTACACCTTC	CASSLVQGDVYGYTF
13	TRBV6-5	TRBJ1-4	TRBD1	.	TGTGCCAGCAGCAGGGACAGGAATGAAAAACTGTTTTTT	CASSRDRNEKLFF
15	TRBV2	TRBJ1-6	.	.	TGTGCCAGCAGTGAAATACAGGGAGATAATTCACCCCTCCACTTT	CASSEIQGDNSPLHF
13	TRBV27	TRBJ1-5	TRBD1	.	TGTGCCAGCAGTTTAGACAGGGGTCAGCCCCAGCATTTT	CASSLDRGQPQHF
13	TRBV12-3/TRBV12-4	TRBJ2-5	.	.	TGTGCCAGCAGTTTGAGGGTTCGGGAGACCCAGTACTTC	CASSLRVRETQYF
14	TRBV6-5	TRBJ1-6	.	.	TGTGCCAGCAGTTCTGACAGGTCCAATTCACCCCTCCACTTT	CASSSDRSNSPLHF
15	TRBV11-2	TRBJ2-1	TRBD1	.	TGTGCCAGCAGCTCCGACAGGGGAGAGTACAATGAGCAGTTCTTC	CASSSDRGEYNEQFF
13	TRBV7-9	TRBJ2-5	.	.	TGTGCCAGCAGCTTAATAGGTGCGGAGACCCAGTACTTC	CASSLIGAETQYF
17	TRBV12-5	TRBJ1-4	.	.	TGTGCTAGTGGTTTGGTGTTTCTAACCGCAACTAATGAAAAACTGTTTTTT	CASGLVFLTATNEKLFF
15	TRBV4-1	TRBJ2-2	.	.	TGCGCCAGCAGCCGAGAAGACAGTGACACCGGGGAGCTGTTTTTT	CASSREDSDTGELFF
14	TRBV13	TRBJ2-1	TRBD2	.	TGTGCCAGCAGCTTTACCCCTCGGGGGGGCGAGCAGTTCTTC	CASSFTPRGGEQFF
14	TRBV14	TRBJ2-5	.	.	TGTGCCAGCAGCCCGTACGGGCGATTAGAGACCCAGTACTTC	CASSPYGRLETQYF
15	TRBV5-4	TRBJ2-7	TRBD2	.	TGTGCCAGCAGGATAGCGGGGGGCGCCTCCTACGAGCAGTACTTC	CASRIAGGASYEQYF
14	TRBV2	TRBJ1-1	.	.	TGTGCCAGGGCCCCGGGACACAGGAACACTGAAGCTTTCTTT	CARAPGHRNTEAFF
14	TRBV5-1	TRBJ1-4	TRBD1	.	TGCGCCAGCAGGCTCGGGACAGCAAATGAAAAACTGTTTTTT	CASRLGTANEKLFF
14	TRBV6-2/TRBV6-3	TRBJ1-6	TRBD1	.	TGTGCCAGCAGTTACTCGACAGGGAAATCACCCCTCCACTTT	CASSYSTGKSPLHF
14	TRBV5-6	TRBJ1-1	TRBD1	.	TGTGCCAGCAGATATACAGGGGTGGGCACTGAAGCTTTCTTT	CASRYTGVGTEAFF
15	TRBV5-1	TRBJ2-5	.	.	TGCGCCAGCAGCTTGGGGAAGGGTTACCAAGAGACCCAGTACTTC	CASSLGKGYQETQYF
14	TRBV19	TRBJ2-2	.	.	TGTGCCAGTAGTATTAATAGGGGTACCGGGGAGCTGTTTTTT	CASSINRGTGELFF
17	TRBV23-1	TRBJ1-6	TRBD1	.	TGCGCCAGCAGTCAAGAGGACAGGGTGAGGGTTAATTCACCCCTCCACTTT	CASSQEDRVRVNSPLHF
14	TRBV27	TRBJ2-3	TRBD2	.	TGTGCCAGCATGCGGCGGGGGAGCACAGATACGCAGTATTTT	CASMRRGSTDTQYF
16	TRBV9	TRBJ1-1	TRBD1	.	TGTGCCAGCAGCGTAGTAGGGGACAGGGGGTTATCTGAAGCTTTCTTT	CASSVVGDRGLSEAFF
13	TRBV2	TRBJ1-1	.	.	TGTGCCAGCAGGGAAAATTCGGACACTGAAGCTTTCTTT	CASRENSDTEAFF
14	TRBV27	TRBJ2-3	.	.	TGTGCCAGCAGTCCAGCCCCGGGGACAGATACGCAGTATTTT	CASSPAPGTDTQYF
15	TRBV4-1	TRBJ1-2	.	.	TGCGCCAGCAGCCTCCCGGGGCTAAAGTTCTATGGCTACACCTTC	CASSLPGLKFYGYTF
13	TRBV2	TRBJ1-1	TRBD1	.	TGTGCCAGCACCGGACAGGGGCACACTGAAGCTTTCTTT	CASTGQGHTEAFF
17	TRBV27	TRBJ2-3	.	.	TGTGCCAGCAGTTTAACCCTAGGCGCTAGCAGGACAGATACGCAGTATTTT	CASSLTLGASRTDTQYF